This T cell receptor beta chain was captured in a study of beta chain features in type 1 diabetes. This clone was detected only a few times. What it binds is not known. Study-wide findings and caveats: Across patients, naive, central memory and Treg TCRB repertoires exhibited apparently greater similarity than was observed across healthy donors.

The germline V gene encodes CDR1 SGHTA and CDR2 FQGNSA. V trimming: 5 bases; J trimming: 8 bases; junction bases outside the gene matches: 13. The CDR3 totals 16 residues. Every bit of the isolated RNA underwent reverse transcription, so sequencing read expressed TCRB transcripts. Sequencing used immunoSEQ multiplex PCR; TCRdb keeps in-frame clones, though not all of them. Of 860,000 or so clones listed, roughly 17% are singletons. The receptor's source is a young woman in good health. J is TRBJ2-1 and V is TRBV7-2; 9 bases agree with TRBD2. The sample taken for sequencing was naive CD4+ T cells from blood. CDR3 loop: CASSRKSGRWGDEQFF. The CDR3 nucleotides are TGTGCCAGCAGCCGGAAGAGCGGGAGGTGGGGGGATGAGCAGTTCTTC.